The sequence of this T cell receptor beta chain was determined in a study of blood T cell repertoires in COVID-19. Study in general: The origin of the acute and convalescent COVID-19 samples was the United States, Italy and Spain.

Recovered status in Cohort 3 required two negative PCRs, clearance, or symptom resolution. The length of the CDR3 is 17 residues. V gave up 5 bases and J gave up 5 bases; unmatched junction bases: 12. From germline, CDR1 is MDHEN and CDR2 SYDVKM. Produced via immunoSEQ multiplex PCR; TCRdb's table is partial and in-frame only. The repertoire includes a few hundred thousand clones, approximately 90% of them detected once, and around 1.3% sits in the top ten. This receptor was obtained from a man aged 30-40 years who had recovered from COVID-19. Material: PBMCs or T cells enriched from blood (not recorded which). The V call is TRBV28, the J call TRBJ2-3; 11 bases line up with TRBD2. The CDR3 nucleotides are TGTGCCAGCAGTCCGCCCCGACTAGCGGGGTTCCAAGATACGCAGTATTTT. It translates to CASSPPRLAGFQDTQYF.